This T cell receptor (beta chain) derives from a study of a mutant IDH1 vaccine in newly diagnosed glioma. Background on the study: Pretreatment consisted of radiotherapy, temozolomide, or both, with most receiving both. V12 corresponded to week 35 and V13 to week 47.

Profiled with immunoSEQ multiplex PCR; TCRdb holds only in-frame clones, not every one. The table includes about 56,000 clones, approximately 71% detected once. The V gene's germline CDR1 is ENHRY and CDR2 SYGVKD. This CDR3 has 13 residues. Trimming took 6 bases from V and 2 from J, leaving 10 bases between them. Time point noted: week 47, end of study. The content of each vaccine dose was 300 ug of mutant IDH1 20-mer peptide, and topical imiquimod accompanied it. Regarding this clone: Its specificity is not known.

V gene TRBV10-3 combines with J gene TRBJ1-2; D is possibly TRBD1 (5 bases). Source: PBMCs, taken from a glioma patient whose treatment included an IDH1 peptide vaccine. This clonotype was sampled from a middle-aged man with glioma. CDR3 sequence reads: CAIRGDGNYGYTF. In DNA form, the CDR3 reads TGTGCCATCAGGGGGGACGGAAACTATGGCTACACCTTC.